A selection of T cell receptor beta chains follows, all from one sample in a study of early T cells in non-severe SARS-CoV-2 infection. MiXCR, applied by TCRdb to the 5' RACE reads, yields one record per CDR3 protein. In the table there are 85,000 to 90,000 distinct CDR3 sequences, around 15% of which are singletons. Sample: whole blood. All receptors derive from an adult who was a healthcare worker with PCR-confirmed SARS-CoV-2 infection or an uninfected control (not recorded which). Both conserved end residues are part of each CDR3. The order of the fields is clone size, V gene, D gene, J gene, CDR3 protein, CDR3 DNA. The D gene is left open where the match is weak. Only part of the rows carry a size: once, few, many, or a class if the clone is expanded.

abundance: few; v_gene: TRBV13; d_gene: TRBD2; j_gene: TRBJ2-7; CDR3aa: CASAGGANSYEQYF; CDR3nt: TGTGCCAGCGCCGGGGGGGCGAACTCCTACGAGCAGTACTTC
abundance: many; v_gene: TRBV29-1; d_gene: -; j_gene: TRBJ1-1; CDR3aa: CSVVPSQKPTEAFF; CDR3nt: TGCAGCGTTGTTCCCTCGCAGAAACCGACTGAAGCTTTCTTT
abundance: few; v_gene: TRBV4-2; d_gene: -; j_gene: TRBJ2-3; CDR3aa: CASSQEPWAGTDTQYF; CDR3nt: TGTGCCAGCAGCCAAGAACCCTGGGCGGGCACAGATACGCAGTATTTT
abundance: -; v_gene: TRBV11-2; d_gene: TRBD1; j_gene: TRBJ1-2; CDR3aa: CASNPPGQKIYGYTF; CDR3nt: TGTGCCAGTAACCCTCCGGGACAGAAAATCTATGGCTACACCTTC
abundance: many; v_gene: TRBV7-2; d_gene: -; j_gene: TRBJ1-4; CDR3aa: CASSLEWPATNEKLFF; CDR3nt: TGTGCCAGCAGCTTAGAGTGGCCTGCAACTAATGAAAAACTGTTTTTT
abundance: few; v_gene: TRBV29-1; d_gene: -; j_gene: TRBJ2-2; CDR3aa: CSVETENTGELFF; CDR3nt: TGCAGCGTTGAGACAGAGAACACCGGGGAGCTGTTTTTT
abundance: -; v_gene: TRBV27; d_gene: -; j_gene: TRBJ2-4; CDR3aa: CASRAPGDWQNIQYF; CDR3nt: TGTGCCAGCAGGGCCCCAGGGGATTGGCAAAACATTCAGTACTTC
abundance: few; v_gene: TRBV28; d_gene: -; j_gene: TRBJ2-7; CDR3aa: CASSLLVRTYEQYF; CDR3nt: TGTGCCAGCAGTTTATTAGTCAGGACCTACGAGCAGTACTTC
abundance: -; v_gene: TRBV28; d_gene: TRBD2; j_gene: TRBJ2-7; CDR3aa: CASSPPSGGSYEQYF; CDR3nt: TGTGCCAGCAGTCCCCCCAGCGGGGGGTCCTACGAGCAGTACTTC
abundance: -; v_gene: TRBV20-1; d_gene: TRBD1; j_gene: TRBJ2-5; CDR3aa: CSARVPDRATYF; CDR3nt: TGCAGTGCTAGAGTTCCTGACAGGGCGACGTACTTC
abundance: -; v_gene: TRBV11-2; d_gene: -; j_gene: TRBJ2-3; CDR3aa: CASSLDRSLARDRTDTQYF; CDR3nt: TGTGCCAGCAGCTTAGACCGCTCTCTTGCCCGCGACCGCACAGATACGCAGTATTTT
abundance: many; v_gene: TRBV20-1; d_gene: TRBD1; j_gene: TRBJ1-1; CDR3aa: CSASGDRVTEAFF; CDR3nt: TGCAGTGCTAGCGGGGACAGGGTCACTGAAGCTTTCTTT
abundance: few; v_gene: TRBV2; d_gene: -; j_gene: TRBJ2-1; CDR3aa: CASNLRELLGVYNEQFF; CDR3nt: TGTGCCAGCAACCTGAGGGAGCTCCTGGGCGTCTACAATGAGCAGTTCTTC
abundance: many; v_gene: TRBV20-1; d_gene: -; j_gene: TRBJ1-1; CDR3aa: CSASARRTNTEAFF; CDR3nt: TGCAGTGCTAGCGCCAGGCGGACGAACACTGAAGCTTTCTTT
abundance: -; v_gene: TRBV9; d_gene: -; j_gene: TRBJ2-3; CDR3aa: CASSVGQRPDTQYF; CDR3nt: TGTGCCAGCAGCGTAGGACAGCGCCCAGATACGCAGTATTTT
abundance: many; v_gene: TRBV7-2; d_gene: -; j_gene: TRBJ2-1; CDR3aa: CASSLGASTYNEQFF; CDR3nt: TGTGCCAGCAGCTTAGGGGCTAGTACCTACAATGAGCAGTTCTTC
abundance: -; v_gene: TRBV5-5; d_gene: TRBD1; j_gene: TRBJ2-3; CDR3aa: CASSPVLSGTGETDTQYF; CDR3nt: TGTGCCAGCAGCCCGGTCCTGAGCGGGACAGGGGAGACAGATACGCAGTATTTT
abundance: many; v_gene: TRBV6-2/TRBV6-3; d_gene: -; j_gene: TRBJ2-4; CDR3aa: CASSYGGDIQYF; CDR3nt: TGTGCCAGCAGTTACGGGGGTGACATTCAGTACTTC
abundance: many; v_gene: TRBV29-1; d_gene: -; j_gene: TRBJ1-1; CDR3aa: CSVGSWQVEAFF; CDR3nt: TGCAGCGTTGGGAGTTGGCAGGTTGAAGCTTTCTTT
abundance: few; v_gene: TRBV6-2/TRBV6-3; d_gene: TRBD1; j_gene: TRBJ2-1; CDR3aa: CASSYRDRIYNEQFF; CDR3nt: TGTGCCAGCAGTTACCGGGACAGAATCTACAATGAGCAGTTCTTC
abundance: -; v_gene: TRBV20-1; d_gene: -; j_gene: TRBJ1-5; CDR3aa: CSANAGYSNQPQHF; CDR3nt: TGCAGTGCCAATGCAGGGTATAGCAATCAGCCCCAGCATTTT
abundance: -; v_gene: TRBV6-5; d_gene: TRBD1; j_gene: TRBJ1-5; CDR3aa: CASSSDRGSNQPQHF; CDR3nt: TGTGCCAGCAGTTCAGACAGGGGGAGCAATCAGCCCCAGCATTTT
abundance: -; v_gene: TRBV7-2; d_gene: TRBD2; j_gene: TRBJ2-1; CDR3aa: CASSPRTSGGAGEQFF; CDR3nt: TGTGCCAGCAGCCCCCGGACTAGCGGGGGGGCAGGCGAGCAGTTCTTC
abundance: many; v_gene: TRBV2; d_gene: -; j_gene: TRBJ2-7; CDR3aa: CASSTKSHLRREDYEQYF; CDR3nt: TGTGCCAGCAGTACAAAAAGTCACTTGAGGAGGGAAGACTACGAGCAGTACTTC
abundance: many; v_gene: TRBV2; d_gene: -; j_gene: TRBJ1-5; CDR3aa: CASSDRSSNQPQHF; CDR3nt: TGTGCCAGCAGTGACAGATCTAGCAATCAGCCCCAGCATTTT
abundance: -; v_gene: TRBV7-9; d_gene: -; j_gene: TRBJ1-2; CDR3aa: CASSSAADPYGYTF; CDR3nt: TGTGCCAGCAGTTCGGCTGCGGATCCCTATGGCTACACCTTC
abundance: few; v_gene: TRBV4-1; d_gene: TRBD2; j_gene: TRBJ2-5; CDR3aa: CASRSGAQETQYF; CDR3nt: TGCGCCAGCAGGAGCGGGGCCCAAGAGACCCAGTACTTC
abundance: many; v_gene: TRBV28; d_gene: -; j_gene: TRBJ2-7; CDR3aa: CASSIHPTREQYF; CDR3nt: TGTGCCAGCAGTATTCACCCCACCCGAGAGCAGTACTTC
abundance: many; v_gene: TRBV2; d_gene: TRBD2; j_gene: TRBJ2-1; CDR3aa: CASRTGTSRDEQFF; CDR3nt: TGTGCCAGCAGAACAGGGACTAGTCGGGATGAGCAGTTCTTC
abundance: few; v_gene: TRBV29-1; d_gene: TRBD1; j_gene: TRBJ1-4; CDR3aa: CSVEGTGSNEKLFF; CDR3nt: TGCAGCGTTGAAGGGACAGGCTCGAATGAAAAACTGTTTTTT
abundance: few; v_gene: TRBV11-2; d_gene: -; j_gene: TRBJ2-5; CDR3aa: CASSLGGASETQYF; CDR3nt: TGTGCCAGCAGCTTAGGGGGCGCGTCTGAGACCCAGTACTTC
abundance: few; v_gene: TRBV6-4; d_gene: -; j_gene: TRBJ1-2; CDR3aa: CASSDRGFPDYGYTF; CDR3nt: TGTGCCAGCAGTGACCGGGGATTTCCCGACTATGGCTACACCTTC
abundance: -; v_gene: TRBV20-1; d_gene: TRBD1; j_gene: TRBJ1-2; CDR3aa: CSARGAGLGQGDYGYTF; CDR3nt: TGCAGTGCTAGAGGCGCGGGTTTAGGACAGGGTGACTATGGCTACACCTTC
abundance: -; v_gene: TRBV13; d_gene: -; j_gene: TRBJ2-7; CDR3aa: CASSPPRTVSYEQYF; CDR3nt: TGTGCCAGCAGCCCTCCCCGAACAGTTTCCTACGAGCAGTACTTC
abundance: few; v_gene: TRBV2; d_gene: -; j_gene: TRBJ2-6; CDR3aa: CASIGTVSGANVLTF; CDR3nt: TGTGCCAGCATAGGCACCGTCTCTGGGGCCAACGTCCTGACTTTC
abundance: few; v_gene: TRBV6-4; d_gene: -; j_gene: TRBJ1-1; CDR3aa: CASSAQGGTEAFF; CDR3nt: TGTGCCAGCAGTGCACAGGGAGGGACTGAAGCTTTCTTT
abundance: -; v_gene: TRBV7-2; d_gene: -; j_gene: TRBJ2-7; CDR3aa: CASSPELSFEQYF; CDR3nt: TGTGCCAGCAGCCCCGAACTAAGTTTCGAGCAGTACTTC
abundance: -; v_gene: TRBV28; d_gene: TRBD2; j_gene: TRBJ2-7; CDR3aa: CASKAGPYVEQYF; CDR3nt: TGTGCCAGTAAAGCGGGACCCTATGTGGAGCAGTACTTC
abundance: many; v_gene: TRBV7-9; d_gene: -; j_gene: TRBJ1-1; CDR3aa: CASSFPDTEAFF; CDR3nt: TGTGCCAGCAGCTTCCCCGACACTGAAGCTTTCTTT
abundance: few; v_gene: TRBV5-1; d_gene: TRBD1; j_gene: TRBJ1-2; CDR3aa: CASRRTGAEGYTF; CDR3nt: TGCGCCAGCAGGAGGACAGGGGCGGAGGGCTACACCTTC
abundance: few; v_gene: TRBV29-1; d_gene: -; j_gene: TRBJ2-7; CDR3aa: CSFRARTVSTYEQYF; CDR3nt: TGCAGCTTCCGAGCTAGGACAGTGTCGACCTACGAGCAGTACTTC
abundance: many; v_gene: TRBV20-1; d_gene: -; j_gene: TRBJ1-1; CDR3aa: CSASIQGGMNTEAFF; CDR3nt: TGCAGTGCTAGTATCCAGGGAGGAATGAACACTGAAGCTTTCTTT
abundance: few; v_gene: TRBV28; d_gene: -; j_gene: TRBJ1-1; CDR3aa: CASSLAGQIDAEAFF; CDR3nt: TGTGCCAGCAGTCTCGCCGGACAGATAGACGCTGAAGCTTTCTTT
abundance: -; v_gene: TRBV12-3/TRBV12-4; d_gene: -; j_gene: TRBJ2-2; CDR3aa: CASSLASVTGELFF; CDR3nt: TGTGCCAGCAGTTTAGCTTCGGTGACAGGGGAGCTGTTTTTT
abundance: -; v_gene: TRBV28; d_gene: -; j_gene: TRBJ1-1; CDR3aa: CASSLSGEAFF; CDR3nt: TGTGCCAGCAGTTTATCGGGGGAAGCTTTCTTT
abundance: -; v_gene: TRBV14; d_gene: TRBD1; j_gene: TRBJ2-3; CDR3aa: CASSHTQGVLDTQYF; CDR3nt: TGTGCCAGCAGCCACACACAGGGGGTTCTAGATACGCAGTATTTT
abundance: few; v_gene: TRBV4-3; d_gene: TRBD2; j_gene: TRBJ2-1; CDR3aa: CASSQDSTSGGLSSYNEQFF; CDR3nt: TGCGCCAGCAGCCAAGATTCGACTAGCGGGGGCCTAAGCTCCTACAATGAGCAGTTCTTC